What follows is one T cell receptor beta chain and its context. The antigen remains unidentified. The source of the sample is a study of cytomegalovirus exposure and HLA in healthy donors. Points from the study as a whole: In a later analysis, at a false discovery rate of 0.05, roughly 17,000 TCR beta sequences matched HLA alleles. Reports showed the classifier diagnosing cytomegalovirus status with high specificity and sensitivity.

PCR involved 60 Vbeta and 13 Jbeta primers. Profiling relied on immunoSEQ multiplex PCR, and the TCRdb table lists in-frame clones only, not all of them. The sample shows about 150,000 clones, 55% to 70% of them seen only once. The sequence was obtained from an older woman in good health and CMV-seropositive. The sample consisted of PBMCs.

The CDR3 bases are TGTGCCAGCAGCCGAGAAGGGGTCGGGACCCAGTACTTC. Protein product: CASSREGVGTQYF. This rearrangement joins TRBV7-2 to TRBJ2-5, with D tentatively TRBD1 (5 bases). The germline V gene has CDR1 SGHTA and CDR2 FQGNSA. The CDR3 totals 13 residues. V was trimmed by 5 bases and J by 7 bases, leaving 14 bases between them.